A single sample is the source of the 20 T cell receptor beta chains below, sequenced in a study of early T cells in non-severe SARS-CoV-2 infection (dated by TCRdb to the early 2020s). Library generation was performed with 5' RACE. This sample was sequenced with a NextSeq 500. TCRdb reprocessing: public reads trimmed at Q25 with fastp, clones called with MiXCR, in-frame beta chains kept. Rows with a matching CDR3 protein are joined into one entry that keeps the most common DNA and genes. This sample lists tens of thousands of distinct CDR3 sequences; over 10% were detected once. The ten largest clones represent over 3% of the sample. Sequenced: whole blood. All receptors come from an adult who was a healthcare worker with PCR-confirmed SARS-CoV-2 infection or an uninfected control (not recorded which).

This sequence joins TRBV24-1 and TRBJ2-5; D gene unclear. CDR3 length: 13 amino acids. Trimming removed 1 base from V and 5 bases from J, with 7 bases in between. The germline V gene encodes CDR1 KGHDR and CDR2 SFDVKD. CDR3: CATSDFGSETQYF. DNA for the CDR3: TGTGCCACCAGTGATTTTGGTAGTGAGACCCAGTACTTC.

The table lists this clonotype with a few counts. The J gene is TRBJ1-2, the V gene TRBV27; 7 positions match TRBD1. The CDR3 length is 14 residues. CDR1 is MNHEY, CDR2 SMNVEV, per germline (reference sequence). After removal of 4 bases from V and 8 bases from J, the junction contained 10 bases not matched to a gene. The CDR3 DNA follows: TGTGCCAGCAGTTCCTGGGACAGAACGGGGGGCTACACCTTC. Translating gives CASSSWDRTGGYTF.

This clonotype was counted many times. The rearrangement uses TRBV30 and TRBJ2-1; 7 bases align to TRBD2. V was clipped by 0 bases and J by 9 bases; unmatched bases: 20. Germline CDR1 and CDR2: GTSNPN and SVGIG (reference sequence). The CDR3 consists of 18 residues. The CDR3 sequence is CAWSVGASGIPFRGEQFF. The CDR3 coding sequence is TGTGCCTGGAGTGTTGGGGCTAGCGGCATACCCTTCCGGGGTGAGCAGTTCTTC.

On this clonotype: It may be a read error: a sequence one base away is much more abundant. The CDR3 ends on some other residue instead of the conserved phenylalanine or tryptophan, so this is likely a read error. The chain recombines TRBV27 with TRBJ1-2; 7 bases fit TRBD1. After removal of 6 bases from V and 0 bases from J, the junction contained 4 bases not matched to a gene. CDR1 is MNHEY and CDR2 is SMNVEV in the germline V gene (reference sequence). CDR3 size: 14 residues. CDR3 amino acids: CASRGTASNYGYTS. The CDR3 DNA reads TGTGCCAGCAGGGGGACAGCCTCTAACTATGGCTACACCTCC.

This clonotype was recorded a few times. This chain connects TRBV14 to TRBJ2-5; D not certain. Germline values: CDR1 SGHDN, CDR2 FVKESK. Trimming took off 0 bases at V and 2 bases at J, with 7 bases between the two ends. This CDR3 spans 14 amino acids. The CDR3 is CASSQETLQETQYF. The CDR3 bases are TGTGCCAGCAGCCAAGAGACTCTACAAGAGACCCAGTACTTC.

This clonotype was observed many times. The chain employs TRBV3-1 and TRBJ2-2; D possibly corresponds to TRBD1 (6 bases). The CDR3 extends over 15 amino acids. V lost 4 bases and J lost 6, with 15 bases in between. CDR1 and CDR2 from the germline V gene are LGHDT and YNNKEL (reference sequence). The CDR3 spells CASSPLDAGAGELFF. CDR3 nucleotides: TGTGCCAGCAGCCCCTTGGACGCAGGGGCCGGGGAGCTGTTTTTT.

The CDR3 loop is CASSSTGKIYEQYF. CDR3 in DNA: TGTGCCAGCAGCTCGACAGGAAAGATATACGAGCAGTACTTC. The chain joins TRBV14 to TRBJ2-7, with D maybe TRBD1 (6 bases). The CDR3 is 14 residues long. The germline gives CDR1 SGHDN, CDR2 FVKESK. The ends were cut back, 5 bases at V and 4 bases at J, with 15 bases in the middle.

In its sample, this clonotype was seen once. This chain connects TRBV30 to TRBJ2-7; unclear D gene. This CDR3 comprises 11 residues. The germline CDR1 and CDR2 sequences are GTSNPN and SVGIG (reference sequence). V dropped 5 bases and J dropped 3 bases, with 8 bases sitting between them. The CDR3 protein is CAWALLYEQYF. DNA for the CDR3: TGTGCCTGGGCTTTACTCTACGAGCAGTACTTC.

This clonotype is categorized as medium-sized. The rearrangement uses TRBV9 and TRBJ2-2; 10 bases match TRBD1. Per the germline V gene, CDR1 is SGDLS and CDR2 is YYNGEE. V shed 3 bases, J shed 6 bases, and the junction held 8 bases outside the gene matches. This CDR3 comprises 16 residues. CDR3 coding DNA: TGTGCCAGCAGCGGAGGGGACAGGGGAGTCGCCGGGGAGCTGTTTTTT. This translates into CASSGGDRGVAGELFF.

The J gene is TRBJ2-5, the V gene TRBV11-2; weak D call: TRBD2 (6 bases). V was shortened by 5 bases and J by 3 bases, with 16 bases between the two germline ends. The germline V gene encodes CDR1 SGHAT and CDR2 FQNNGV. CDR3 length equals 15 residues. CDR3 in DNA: TGTGCCAGCAGCGCCTCGGCGGGACGGAAAGAGACCCAGTACTTC. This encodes CASSASAGRKETQYF.

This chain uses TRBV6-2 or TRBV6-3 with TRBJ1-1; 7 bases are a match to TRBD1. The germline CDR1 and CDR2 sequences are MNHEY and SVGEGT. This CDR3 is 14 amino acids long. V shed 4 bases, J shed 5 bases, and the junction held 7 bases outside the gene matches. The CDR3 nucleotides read TGTGCCAGCAGTTTGACGAGGGGGCAAACTGAAGCTTTCTTT. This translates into CASSLTRGQTEAFF.

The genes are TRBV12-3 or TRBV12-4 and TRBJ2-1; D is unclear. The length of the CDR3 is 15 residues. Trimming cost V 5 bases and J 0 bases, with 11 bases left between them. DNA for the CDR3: TGTGCCAGCAGTCCCCAGGCTAGCTCCTACAATGAGCAGTTCTTC. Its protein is CASSPQASSYNEQFF.

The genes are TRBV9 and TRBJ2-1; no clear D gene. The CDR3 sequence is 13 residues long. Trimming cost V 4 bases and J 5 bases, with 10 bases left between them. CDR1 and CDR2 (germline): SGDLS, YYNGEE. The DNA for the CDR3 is TGTGCCAGCAGCATCTCCCAGAACAATGAGCAGTTCTTC. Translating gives CASSISQNNEQFF.

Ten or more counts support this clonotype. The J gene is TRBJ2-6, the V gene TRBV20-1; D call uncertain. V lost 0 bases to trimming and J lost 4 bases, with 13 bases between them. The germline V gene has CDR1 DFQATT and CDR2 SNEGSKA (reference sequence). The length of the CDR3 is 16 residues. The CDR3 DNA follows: TGCAGTGCTAGAGATCCTCGGGCAGCCGGGGCCAACGTCCTGACTTTC. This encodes CSARDPRAAGANVLTF.

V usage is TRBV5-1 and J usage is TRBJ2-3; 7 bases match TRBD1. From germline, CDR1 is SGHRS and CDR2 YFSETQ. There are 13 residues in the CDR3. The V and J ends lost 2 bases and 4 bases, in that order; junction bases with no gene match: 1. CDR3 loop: CASSFTGADTQYF. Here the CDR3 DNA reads TGCGCCAGCAGCTTTACAGGGGCAGATACGCAGTATTTT.

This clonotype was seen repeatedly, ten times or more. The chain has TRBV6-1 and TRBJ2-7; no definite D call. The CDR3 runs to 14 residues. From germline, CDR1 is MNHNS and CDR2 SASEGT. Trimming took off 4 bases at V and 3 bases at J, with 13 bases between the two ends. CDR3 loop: CASSGRAGFYEQYF. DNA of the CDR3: TGTGCCAGCAGTGGCCGGGCCGGATTCTACGAGCAGTACTTC.

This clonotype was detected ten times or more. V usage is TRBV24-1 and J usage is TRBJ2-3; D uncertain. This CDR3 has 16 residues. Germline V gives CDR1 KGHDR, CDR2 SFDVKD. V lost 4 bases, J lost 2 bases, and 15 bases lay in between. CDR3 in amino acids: CATSDDREPDTDTQYF. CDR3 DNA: TGTGCCACCAGTGACGACCGAGAACCCGACACAGATACGCAGTATTTT.

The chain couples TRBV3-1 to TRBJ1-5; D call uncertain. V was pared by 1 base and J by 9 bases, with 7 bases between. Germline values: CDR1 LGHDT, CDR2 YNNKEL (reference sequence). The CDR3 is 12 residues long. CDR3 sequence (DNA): TGTGCCAGCAGCCAAGGATGGGGGCCCCAGCATTTT. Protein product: CASSQGWGPQHF.

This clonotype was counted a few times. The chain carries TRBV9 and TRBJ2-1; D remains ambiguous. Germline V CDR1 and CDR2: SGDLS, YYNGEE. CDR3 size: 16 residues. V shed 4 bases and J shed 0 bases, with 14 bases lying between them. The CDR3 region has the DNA TGTGCCAGCAGCCTCATGAGTACCTTCTCCTACAATGAGCAGTTCTTC. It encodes CASSLMSTFSYNEQFF.

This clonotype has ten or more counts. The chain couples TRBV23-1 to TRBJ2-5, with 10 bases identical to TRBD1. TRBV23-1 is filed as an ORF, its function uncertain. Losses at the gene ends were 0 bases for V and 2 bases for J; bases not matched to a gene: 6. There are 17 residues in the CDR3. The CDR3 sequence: CASSQSGDRGPQETQYF. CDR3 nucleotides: TGCGCCAGCAGTCAATCAGGGGACAGGGGCCCACAAGAGACCCAGTACTTC.